This T cell receptor beta chain comes out of a study of blood T cell repertoires in COVID-19. Overall study context: The samples span acute and convalescent COVID-19 from the United States, Italy and Spain. Sources were T cells, B-cell-depleted T cells, or PBMCs; the material itself was cDNA or gDNA.

CDR3 size: 13 residues. V trimming: 8 bases; J trimming: 5 bases; junction bases outside the gene matches: 7. Per the germline V gene, CDR1 is SGHNT and CDR2 is YYREEE (reference sequence). In the authors' workflow: Amplification of reference gene primers provided the estimated nucleated cell counts. The method was immunoSEQ multiplex PCR; TCRdb's version includes in-frame clones alone and lacks a portion of them. V, J and clone size reflect that table, while D and trimming were determined from the DNA. In the table there are fewer than 350,000 clones, 81% of which are singletons. This chain links TRBV5-4 with TRBJ2-5; 9 bases map to TRBD2. The TCR comes from a woman aged 60-75 years with active or convalescent COVID-19. Sequenced sample: peripheral blood. DNA of the CDR3: TGTGCCAGTCGGAGCGGGGGGTGGGAGACCCAGTACTTC. This gives the protein CASRSGGWETQYF.